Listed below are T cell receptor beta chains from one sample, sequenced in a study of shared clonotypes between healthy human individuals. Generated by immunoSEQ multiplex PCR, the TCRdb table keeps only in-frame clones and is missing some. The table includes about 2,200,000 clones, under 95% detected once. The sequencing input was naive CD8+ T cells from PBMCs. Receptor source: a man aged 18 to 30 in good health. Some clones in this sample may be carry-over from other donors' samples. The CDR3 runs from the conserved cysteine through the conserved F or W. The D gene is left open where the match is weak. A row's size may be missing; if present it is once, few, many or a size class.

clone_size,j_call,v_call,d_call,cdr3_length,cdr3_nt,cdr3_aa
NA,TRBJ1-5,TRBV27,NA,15,TGTGCCAGCAGTTTATTGGGCTATAGCAATCAGCCCCAGCATTTT,CASSLLGYSNQPQHF
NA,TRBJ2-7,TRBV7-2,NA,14,TGTGCCAGCAGCGGGGCACTCTCAATGAACGAGCAGTACTTC,CASSGALSMNEQYF
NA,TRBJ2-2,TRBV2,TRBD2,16,TGTGCCAGCAGTGATCGGGTAGCGGGAGCGGACGGGGAGCTGTTTTTT,CASSDRVAGADGELFF
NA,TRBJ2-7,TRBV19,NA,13,TGTGCCAGTAGTAGGCTGGACGCTTACGAGCAGTACTTC,CASSRLDAYEQYF
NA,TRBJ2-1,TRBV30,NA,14,TGTGCCTCCCCCAGCTCCCTCTCCTACAATGAGCAGTTCTTC,CASPSSLSYNEQFF
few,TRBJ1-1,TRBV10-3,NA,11,TGTGCCATCAGGAAAGGAGAGGAAGCTTTCTTT,CAIRKGEEAFF
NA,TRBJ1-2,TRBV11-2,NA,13,TGTGCCAGCAGCTTCGGGGGAAACTATGGCTACACCTTC,CASSFGGNYGYTF
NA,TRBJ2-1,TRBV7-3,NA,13,TGTGCCAGCAGCTTAGGGCAAGCGGATGAGCAGTTCTTC,CASSLGQADEQFF
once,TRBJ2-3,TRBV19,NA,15,TGTGCCAGTAGTATTAGAGGCAGGGGAGGCGATACGCAGTATTTT,CASSIRGRGGDTQYF
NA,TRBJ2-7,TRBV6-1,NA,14,TGTGCCAGCAGTGAAAATGGAGGGTTCTACGAGCAGTACTTC,CASSENGGFYEQYF
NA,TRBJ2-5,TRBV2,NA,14,TGTGCCAGCGGACACATGGATCAGTCGGAGACCCAGTACTTC,CASGHMDQSETQYF
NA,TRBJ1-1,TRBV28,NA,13,TGTGCCAGCAGTTTCCGGGAGAACACTGAAGCTTTCTTT,CASSFRENTEAFF
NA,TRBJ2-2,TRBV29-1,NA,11,TGCAGCGCCAGAAGACCCGGGGAGCTGTTTTTT,CSARRPGELFF
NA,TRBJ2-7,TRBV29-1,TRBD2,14,TGCAGCGTGGGACTAGCGGGCTTAGCCTACGAGCAGTACTTC,CSVGLAGLAYEQYF
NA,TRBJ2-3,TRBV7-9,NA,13,TGTGCCAGCAGCTTAGACCCCACAGATACGCAGTATTTT,CASSLDPTDTQYF
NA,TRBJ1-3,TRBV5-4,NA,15,TGTGCCAGCACCCGGGGGGACAACTCTGGAAACACCATATATTTT,CASTRGDNSGNTIYF
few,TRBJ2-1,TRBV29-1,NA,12,TGCAGCGTTGAATTCAACTACAATGAGCAGTTCTTC,CSVEFNYNEQFF
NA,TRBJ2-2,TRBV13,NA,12,TGTGCCAGCAGCTTATACCTGGGGGAGCTGTTTTTT,CASSLYLGELFF
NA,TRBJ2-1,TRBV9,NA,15,TGTGCCAGCAGCGTAGCCGGGAGTGGAGGCAATGAGCAGTTCTTC,CASSVAGSGGNEQFF
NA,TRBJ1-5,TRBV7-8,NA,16,TGTGCCAGCAGCCCACCCCCGGGGGGGAGCAATCAGCCCCAGCATTTT,CASSPPPGGSNQPQHF
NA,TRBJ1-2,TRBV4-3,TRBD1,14,TGCGCCAGCAGCCTCGACAGGGGGCAGGGTGGCTACACCTTC,CASSLDRGQGGYTF
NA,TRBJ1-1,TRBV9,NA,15,TGTGCCAGCAGCCCCCGCGGAGGAGGGAACACTGAAGCTTTCTTT,CASSPRGGGNTEAFF
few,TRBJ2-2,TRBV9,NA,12,TGTGCCAGCAGCGTAGCCCCCGGGGAGCTGTTTTTT,CASSVAPGELFF
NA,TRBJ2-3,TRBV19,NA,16,TGTGCCAGTAGTATCCATGGGTCGTCCATTAGAGATACGCAGTATTTT,CASSIHGSSIRDTQYF
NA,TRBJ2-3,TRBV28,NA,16,TGTGCCAGCAGTTTATACGGCTCAAGAGGCACAGATACGCAGTATTTT,CASSLYGSRGTDTQYF
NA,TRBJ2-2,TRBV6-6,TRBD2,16,TGTGCCAGCATCTCGACTAGCGGGCTGAACACCGGGGAGCTGTTTTTT,CASISTSGLNTGELFF
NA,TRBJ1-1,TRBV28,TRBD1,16,TGTGCCAGCAGTTACCGGGGACAGAGTTATAGGGGAGGGGCTTTCTTT,CASSYRGQSYRGGAFF
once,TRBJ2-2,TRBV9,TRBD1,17,TGTGCCAGCAGCCTCCGGACAGGGGGTGGTGCTGCCGGGGAGCTGTTTTTT,CASSLRTGGGAAGELFF